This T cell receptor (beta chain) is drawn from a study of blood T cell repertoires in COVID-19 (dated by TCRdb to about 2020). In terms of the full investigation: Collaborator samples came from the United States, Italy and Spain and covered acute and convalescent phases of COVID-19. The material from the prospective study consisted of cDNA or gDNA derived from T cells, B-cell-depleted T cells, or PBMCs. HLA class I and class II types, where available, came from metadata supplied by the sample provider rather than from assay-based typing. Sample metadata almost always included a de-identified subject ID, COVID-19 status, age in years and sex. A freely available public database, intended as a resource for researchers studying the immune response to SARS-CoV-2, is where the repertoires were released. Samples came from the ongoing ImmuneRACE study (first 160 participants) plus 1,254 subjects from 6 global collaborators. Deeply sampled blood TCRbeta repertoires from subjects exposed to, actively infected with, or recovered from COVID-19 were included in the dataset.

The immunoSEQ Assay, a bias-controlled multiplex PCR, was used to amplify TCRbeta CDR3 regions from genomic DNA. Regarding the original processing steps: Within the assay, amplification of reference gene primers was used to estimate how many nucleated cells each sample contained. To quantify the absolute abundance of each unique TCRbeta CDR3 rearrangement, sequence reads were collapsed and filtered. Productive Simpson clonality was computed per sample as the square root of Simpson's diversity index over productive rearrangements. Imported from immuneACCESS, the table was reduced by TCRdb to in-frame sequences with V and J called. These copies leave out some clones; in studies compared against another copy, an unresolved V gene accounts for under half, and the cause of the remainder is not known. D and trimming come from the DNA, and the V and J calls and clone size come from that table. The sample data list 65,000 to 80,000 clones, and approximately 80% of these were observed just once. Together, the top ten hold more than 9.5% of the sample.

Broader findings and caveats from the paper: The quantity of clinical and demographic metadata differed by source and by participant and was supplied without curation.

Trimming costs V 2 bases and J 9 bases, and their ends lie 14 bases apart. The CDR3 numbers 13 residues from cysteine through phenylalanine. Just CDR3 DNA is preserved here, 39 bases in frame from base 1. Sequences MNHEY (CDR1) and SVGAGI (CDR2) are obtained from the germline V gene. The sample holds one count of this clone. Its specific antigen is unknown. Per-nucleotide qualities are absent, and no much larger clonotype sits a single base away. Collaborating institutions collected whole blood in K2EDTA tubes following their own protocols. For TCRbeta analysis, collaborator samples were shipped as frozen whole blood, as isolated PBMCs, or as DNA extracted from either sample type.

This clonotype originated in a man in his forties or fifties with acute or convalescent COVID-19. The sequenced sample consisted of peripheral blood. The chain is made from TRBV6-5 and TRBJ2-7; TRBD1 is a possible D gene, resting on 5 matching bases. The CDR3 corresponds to CASSYGAGPVQYF. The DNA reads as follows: TGTGCCAGCAGTTACGGGGCCGGGCCCGTGCAGTACTTC.